This entry features one TCR beta chain sequence. The target antigen is unknown. Library preparation (for TCRbeta) was performed with unique molecular identifiers. TCRdb fed the PCR reads into MiXCR, producing one record per CDR3 protein. The table shows 200,000 to 300,000 distinct CDR3 sequences, with roughly a quarter occurring only once. The data derive from a study of T-cell reconstitution after alpha-beta-depleted transplantation in children. Study observations and caveats: Diversity and T-cell counts at one year after transplant derived mostly from new T cells. It was surviving recipient T cells and thymic progenitors that gave some patients high TCRbeta diversity at day 60.

Between the trimmed V and J ends, which lost 5 bases and 0 bases, there was a span of 14 bases. The CDR3 consists of 16 residues. The germline gives CDR1 LNHDA, CDR2 SQIVND (reference sequence). The genes are TRBV19 and TRBJ1-3, with a weak D call TRBD1 (6 bases). Sequenced material: PBMCs, mostly from graft donor cells, taken 360 days after TCRalphabeta/CD19-depleted stem cell transplant. This TCR was sampled from a female patient aged 2-9 years who had a stem cell transplant for congenital amegakaryocytic thrombocytopenia, so the T cells may come from the graft donor. The CDR3 protein is CASSSQGRFSGNTIYF. CDR3 sequence (DNA): TGTGCCAGTAGTTCACAGGGAAGGTTCTCTGGAAACACCATATATTTT. The full variable domain, with the rest looked up from reference TRBV19 and TRBJ1-3, is DGGITQSPKYLFRKEGQNVTLSCEQNLNHDAMYWYRQDPGQGLRLIYYSQIVNDFQKGDIAEGYSVSREKKESFPLTVTSAQKNPTAFYLCASSSQGRFSGNTIYFGEGSWLTVV.